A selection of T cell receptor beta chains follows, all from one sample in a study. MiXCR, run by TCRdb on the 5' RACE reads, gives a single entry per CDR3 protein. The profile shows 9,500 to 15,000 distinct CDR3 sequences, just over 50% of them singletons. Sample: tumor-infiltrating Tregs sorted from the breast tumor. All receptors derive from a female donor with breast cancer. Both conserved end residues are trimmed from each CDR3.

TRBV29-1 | SVGHGGFSEAF
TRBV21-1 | ASSTRDRCHEAF
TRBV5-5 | ASSPAGQGNQPQH
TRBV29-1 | SVGEITGYNEQF
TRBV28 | ASRLATPEETQY
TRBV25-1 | ASKANTEAF
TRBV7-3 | ASSLVGDRGRTEAF
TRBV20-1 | SARRDGRPDTQY
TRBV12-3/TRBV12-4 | ASSLSADYHGYT
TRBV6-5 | ASSNSVTTVGSEQF
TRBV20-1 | SARTGTGRMNTEAF
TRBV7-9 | ASSPGGNTIY
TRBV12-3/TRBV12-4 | ASSRRWGREDAKNIQY
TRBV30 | AWSVRTQGGNQPQH
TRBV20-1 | SAPGTGGASTEAF
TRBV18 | ASSPGRASTEAF
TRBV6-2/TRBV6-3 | ASRGARGGRGRVEQF
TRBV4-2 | ASSPGGNEQF
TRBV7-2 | ASSTRPFPTDTQY
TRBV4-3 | ASSPGQGPGELF
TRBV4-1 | ASSQESTLAGGADTQY
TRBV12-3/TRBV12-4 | ASTASRSSGANVLT
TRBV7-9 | ASSSLGRESSEQY
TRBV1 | TSSQDPDTQY
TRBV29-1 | SAELRDTKDYGYT
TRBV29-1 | SVVWDRDPRAQY
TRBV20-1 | SASRGGVNQPQH
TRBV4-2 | ASSQELVGVETQY
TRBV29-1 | SVEVISGSLDEQF
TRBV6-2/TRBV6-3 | ASKAGGPFHEQF